Below are 23 T cell receptor beta chains sequenced from a single sample in a study of OX40 agonist ivuxolimab in advanced cancers. Assay used: immunoSEQ multiplex PCR; TCRdb lists only in-frame clones, some missing. The sample lists under 80,000 clones, 70% to 90% occurring once. This material consisted of CD4+ or CD8+ T cells sorted from blood, taken in a trial of the OX40 agonist ivuxolimab. These receptors were collected from an adult with an advanced solid tumor such as melanoma, head and neck, liver or kidney cancer.

This clone occurred once. The V and J genes are TRBV30 and TRBJ2-3, with a weak D call TRBD1 (6 bases). Between the trimmed V and J ends, which lost 1 base and 1 base, there was a span of 12 bases. This CDR3 spans 15 amino acids. The V gene's germline CDR1 is GTSNPN and CDR2 SVGIG (reference sequence). The CDR3 region has the DNA TGTGCCTGGAGTGGGGGGCGCCGGGGCACAGATACGCAGTATTTT. Translating gives CAWSGGRRGTDTQYF.

V and J are TRBV2 and TRBJ2-5; 12 bases match TRBD2. V shed 4 bases and J 2 bases; nucleotides not matched to a gene: 8. Germline-derived CDR1 and CDR2 are SNHLY and FYNNEI. CDR3 length: 17 amino acids. The CDR3 spells CASSGGLAGTSQETQYF. The DNA of the CDR3 is TGTGCCAGCAGTGGCGGACTAGCGGGGACCTCTCAAGAGACCCAGTACTTC. The full variable domain, in which reference TRBV2 and TRBJ2-5 provide the parts outside the CDR3, is EPEVTQTPSHQVTQMGQEVILRCVPISNHLYFYWYRQILGQKVEFLVSFYNNEISEKSEIFDDQFSVERPDGSNFTLKIRSTKLEDSAMYFCASSGGLAGTSQETQYFGPGTRLLVL.

The CDR3 is CASRVGLGYTF. DNA of the CDR3: TGTGCCAGCAGAGTGGGTCTAGGCTACACCTTC. This chain joins TRBV2 and TRBJ1-2; D unresolved. The germline V and J ends were trimmed by 6 bases and 8 bases, with 10 bases remaining between them. The germline gives CDR1 SNHLY, CDR2 FYNNEI. CDR3 length equals 11 residues.

Only one count was recorded for this clone. The chain recombines TRBV30 with TRBJ1-2; no clear D. The CDR3 runs to 13 residues. V was clipped by 1 base and J by 4 bases, with 10 bases between them. Germline CDR1 and CDR2: GTSNPN and SVGIG (reference sequence). The CDR3: CAWSERLSYGYTF. The DNA of the CDR3 is TGTGCCTGGAGTGAGCGGCTATCCTATGGCTACACCTTC. Based on the CDR3 plus reference TRBV30 and TRBJ1-2, the full variable domain is SQTIHQWPATLVQPVGSPLSLECTVEGTSNPNLYWYRQAAGRGLQLLFYSVGIGQISSEVPQNLSASRPQDRQFILSSKKLLLSDSGFYLCAWSERLSYGYTFGSGTRLTVV.

The chain is built from TRBV29-1 and TRBJ1-1, with 7 bases aligning to TRBD1. Germline values: CDR1 SQVTM, CDR2 ANQGSEA. J was trimmed by 4 bases and V by 6 bases; bases with no gene match: 8. The CDR3 is 13 amino acids. The DNA of the CDR3 is TGCAGCGTGAAACAGGGGATTGGCACTGAAGCTTTCTTT. As protein: CSVKQGIGTEAFF. The variable domain in full, completed from reference TRBV29-1 and TRBJ1-1, reads SAVISQKPSRDICQRGTSLTIQCQVDSQVTMMFWYRQQPGQSLTLIATANQGSEATYESGFVIDKFPISRPNLTFSTLTVSNMSPEDSSIYLCSVKQGIGTEAFFGQGTRLTVV.

CDR3: CASSQEGLSTDTQYF. DNA of the CDR3: TGCGCCAGCAGCCAAGAGGGACTTAGCACAGATACGCAGTATTTT. The chain recombines TRBV4-1 with TRBJ2-3; tentative D call: TRBD2 (6 bases). The CDR3 covers 15 residues. The V end was cut by 0 bases, the J end by 0 bases, with 7 bases between. Per the germline V gene, CDR1 is MGHRA and CDR2 is YSYEKL.

The genes are TRBV7-2 and TRBJ2-4; D may match TRBD1 or TRBD2 (6 bases each). Germline CDR1 and CDR2: SGHTA and FQGNSA. The CDR3 runs 16 residues. V was pared by 6 bases and J by 2 bases, with 17 bases between. CDR3 DNA: TGTGCCAGCAGTCCCCAACCGGGGGCGTCCAAAAACATTCAGTACTTC. Its translation is CASSPQPGASKNIQYF. The whole variable domain, filled in from reference TRBV7-2 and TRBJ2-4, reads GAGVSQSPSNKVTEKGKDVELRCDPISGHTALYWYRQSLGQGLEFLIYFQGNSAPDKSGLPSDRFSAERTGGSVSTLTIQRTQQEDSAVYLCASSPQPGASKNIQYFGAGTRLSVL.

V gene TRBV10-2 combines with J gene TRBJ1-5, with D hard to call. This CDR3 comprises 13 residues. V lost 2 bases to trimming and J lost 9 bases, with 11 bases between them. Germline V gene lookup returns CDR1 WSHSY and CDR2 SAAADI. CDR3 coding DNA: TGCGCCAGCAGTGAGGACATCCGCTCGCCCCAGCATTTT. Encoded protein: CASSEDIRSPQHF.

The chain joins TRBV4-1 to TRBJ1-2; 9 nucleotides align to TRBD1. Per germline, CDR1 MGHRA and CDR2 YSYEKL. J gave up 6 bases and V 4 bases, and 12 bases lay outside the gene matches. This CDR3 is 16 amino acids long. The CDR3 DNA sequence: TGCGCCAGCAGCCCAGCGGGTTGGGACAGGGAGGATGGCTACACCTTC. It encodes CASSPAGWDREDGYTF.

The chain carries TRBV29-1 and TRBJ2-1; weak D call: TRBD1 (6 bases). This CDR3 is 12 amino acids long. V was shortened by 6 bases and J by 12 bases, with 18 bases between the two germline ends. Germline lookup yields CDR1 SQVTM and CDR2 ANQGSEA. CDR3 nucleotide sequence: TGCAGCGTCCATTTATCACAGGGTGCGCAGTTCTTC. Translating it yields CSVHLSQGAQFF.

The rearrangement joins TRBV7-8 to TRBJ1-3; no clear D. The CDR3 has 16 amino acids. V lost 1 base, J lost 4 bases, and 14 bases lay in between. Germline V CDR1 and CDR2: SGHVS, FQNEAQ. The CDR3 spells CASSLGLQLQGNTIYF. DNA for the CDR3: TGTGCCAGCAGCTTAGGTCTACAGCTTCAAGGAAACACCATATATTTT. The variable domain in full, completed from reference TRBV7-8 and TRBJ1-3, reads GAGVSQSPRYKVAKRGQDVALRCDPISGHVSLFWYQQALGQGPEFLTYFQNEAQLDKSGLPSDRFFAERPEGSVSTLKIQRTQQEDSAVYLCASSLGLQLQGNTIYFGEGSWLTVV.

This chain joins TRBV11-3 and TRBJ2-3; 14 bases map to TRBD2. V shed 4 bases and J 6 bases; nucleotides not matched to a gene: 9. The germline CDR1 and CDR2 sequences are SGHNT and YENEEA. The CDR3 contains 17 residues. The CDR3 DNA sequence: TGTGCCAGCAGCTCCACCCGGACTAGCGGGAGGACTGATACGCAGTATTTT. Protein sequence: CASSSTRTSGRTDTQYF.

This chain connects TRBV4-1 to TRBJ2-3; D gene unclear. Germline loops: CDR1 MGHRA, CDR2 YSYEKL. The germline V and J ends were trimmed by 3 bases and 8 bases, with 15 bases remaining between them. The CDR3 loop spans 14 amino acids. CDR3: CASSQFPSDGTQYF. The DNA for the CDR3 is TGCGCCAGCAGCCAGTTTCCATCTGATGGTACGCAGTATTTT.

The chain has TRBV7-4 and TRBJ1-5; 8 nucleotides match TRBD1. The germline gives CDR1 SGHVT, CDR2 SQSDAQ. The CDR3 is 16 amino acids. Germline trimming cut 1 base from V and 5 bases from J; bases unmatched to any gene: 7. In DNA, the CDR3 is TGTGCCAGCAGCTTAGGTTCGGACAGGGTTCATCAGCCCCAGCATTTT. Translation: CASSLGSDRVHQPQHF.

This clone was seen more than once but under ten times. The chain is built from TRBV6-5 and TRBJ2-1, with TRBD2 matching over 7 bases. Germline values: CDR1 MNHEY, CDR2 SVGAGI. This CDR3 spans 16 amino acids. The ends lost 6 bases at V and 0 bases at J; junction bases unmatched: 8. Written as DNA, the CDR3 is TGTGCCAGCAGCTACCGGGACTATAGCTCCTACAATGAGCAGTTCTTC. Protein sequence: CASSYRDYSSYNEQFF.

V usage is TRBV6-5 and J usage is TRBJ1-3, with TRBD1 identical over 10 bases. This CDR3 spans 15 amino acids. Per the germline V gene, CDR1 is MNHEY and CDR2 is SVGAGI. Losses at the gene ends were 7 bases for V and 2 bases for J; bases not matched to a gene: 5. The CDR3 sequence is CASTRDRGPGNTIYF. Written as DNA, the CDR3 is TGTGCCAGCACCAGAGACAGGGGGCCTGGAAACACCATATATTTT.

The rearrangement uses TRBV5-6 and TRBJ2-7; perhaps TRBD2 as D (5 bases). There are 17 residues in the CDR3. With 0 bases removed from V and 1 base from J, the gap between germline ends came to 17 bases. CDR1 SGHDT and CDR2 YYEEEE come from the germline V gene. The CDR3 coding sequence is TGTGCCAGCAGCTTGGCCAAAGTTGGCGGGTGGTCCTACGAGCAGTACTTC. Translating gives CASSLAKVGGWSYEQYF.

The CDR3 protein is CASSLSSETQYF. CDR3 sequence (DNA): TGTGCCAGCAGCTTGAGTAGCGAGACCCAGTACTTC. V usage is TRBV5-6 and J usage is TRBJ2-5; D ambiguous. Per the germline V gene, CDR1 is SGHDT and CDR2 is YYEEEE. CDR3 size: 12 residues. The germline V and J ends were trimmed by 1 base and 5 bases, with 6 bases remaining between them.

This sequence joins TRBV5-1 and TRBJ2-7; D call uncertain. Per germline, CDR1 SGHRS and CDR2 YFSETQ. V was shortened by 0 bases and J by 3 bases, with 4 bases between the two germline ends. The CDR3 spans 12 residues. The CDR3 bases are TGCGCCAGCAGCTTGGGCCTCTACGAGCAGTACTTC. It is translated as CASSLGLYEQYF. The complete variable domain, with remaining parts taken from reference TRBV5-1 and TRBJ2-7, reads KAGVTQTPRYLIKTRGQQVTLSCSPISGHRSVSWYQQTPGQGLQFLFEYFSETQRNKGNFPGRFSGRQFSNSRSEMNVSTLELGDSALYLCASSLGLYEQYFGPGTRLTVT.

The chain couples TRBV11-3 to TRBJ2-1, with 9 nucleotides matching TRBD1. The CDR3 covers 15 residues. Trimming took 5 bases from V and 4 from J; bases not matched to a gene: 6. The germline CDR1 and CDR2 sequences are SGHNT and YENEEA. DNA of the CDR3: TGTGCCAGCAGCCCTCGCGGACAGGGGTACAATGAGCAGTTCTTC. Amino acid sequence: CASSPRGQGYNEQFF.

The rearrangement uses TRBV29-1 and TRBJ1-2; tentatively, D is TRBD1 (6 bases). This CDR3 region has 14 residues. The V end was cut by 0 bases, the J end by 7 bases, with 15 bases between. The germline V gene encodes CDR1 SQVTM and CDR2 ANQGSEA. CDR3 amino acids: CSVEDGRGAGGYTF. The CDR3 bases are TGCAGCGTTGAAGACGGCCGGGGGGCTGGTGGCTACACCTTC. The variable domain in full, with the rest retrieved from reference TRBV29-1 and TRBJ1-2, is SAVISQKPSRDICQRGTSLTIQCQVDSQVTMMFWYRQQPGQSLTLIATANQGSEATYESGFVIDKFPISRPNLTFSTLTVSNMSPEDSSIYLCSVEDGRGAGGYTFGSGTRLTVV.

The chain links TRBV11-2 to TRBJ1-4; D perhaps matches TRBD1 (5 bases). Deletions cut 3 bases from V and 8 bases from J, with 13 bases between. Germline CDR1 SGHAT, CDR2 FQNNGV. The CDR3 totals 14 residues. CDR3 nucleotides: TGTGCCAGCAGCTTTTCCAGGGTCCAGGAAAAACTGTTTTTT. Its protein product is CASSFSRVQEKLFF. The whole variable domain, remainder taken from reference TRBV11-2 and TRBJ1-4, is EAGVAQSPRYKIIEKRQSVAFWCNPISGHATLYWYQQILGQGPKLLIQFQNNGVVDDSQLPKDRFSAERLKGVDSTLKIQPAKLEDSAVYLCASSFSRVQEKLFFGSGTQLSVL.

V is TRBV30 and J is TRBJ2-5, with TRBD1 identical over 7 bases. The J segment lost 1 base and the V segment lost 4 bases, leaving 6 bases of the junction unmatched. The CDR3 covers 14 residues. Per germline, CDR1 GTSNPN and CDR2 SVGIG (reference sequence). CDR3 DNA sequence: TGTGCCTGGATTAAGACAGGGTTCCAAGAGACCCAGTACTTC. Protein sequence: CAWIKTGFQETQYF.